This TCR beta chain was sequenced during a study of blood T cells in healthy people across ages. Study findings and constraints: In the absence of known donor CMV status, changes in expanded clonotypes were possibly confounded.

Healthy Caucasians from Russia aged roughly 6 to 95 served as donors. Around 9.5 milliliters of peripheral blood were drawn from each donor. Then a second PCR, running roughly 7 to 11 cycles, was carried out with a sample-barcoded 5' primer and a J-beta primer mix. TCRdb processed the 5' RACE reads anew with MiXCR; each CDR3 protein has one entry. The sample yields 350,000 to 450,000 distinct CDR3 sequences, over 45% seen once. Comment on this clonotype: Its specificity is not known. A junction end diverges from the germline sequence, so it may reflect a read error.

CDR1 is GTSNPN, CDR2 SVGIG, per germline (reference sequence). The CDR3 consists of 12 residues. The sequenced material came from blood. The V call is TRBV30, the J call TRBJ1-6; no firm D call. The origin of this receptor is a man in his sixties in good health. CDR3 sequence: CAGSGVAAGLHF. The CDR3 DNA is TGTGCCGGGAGCGGCGTGGCTGCTGGCCTCCACTTT. The whole variable domain, filled in from reference TRBV30 and TRBJ1-6, reads SQTIHQWPATLVQPVGSPLSLECTVEGTSNPNLYWYRQAAGRGLQLLFYSVGIGQISSEVPQNLSASRPQDRQFILSSKKLLLSDSGFYLCAGSGVAAGLHFGNGTRLTVT.